These T cell receptor beta chains were read from a single sample in a study of T cells in Graves' hyperthyroidism and ophthalmopathy. TCRdb processed the multiplex PCR reads anew with MiXCR; each CDR3 protein has one entry. The sample carries around 700,000 distinct CDR3 sequences, over 35% recorded once. The sequencing input was blood. Receptors were obtained from a woman in her 40s with Graves' hyperthyroidism. CDR3s include the opening cysteine and the closing phenylalanine or tryptophan. The D gene is left open where the match is weak. Clone size, where shown, is once, few, many, or a class for clones that have expanded.

j_call | clone_size | d_call | v_call | cdr3_aa | cdr3_nt
TRBJ2-5 | many | TRBD1 | TRBV7-6 | CASSMGQGGTQYF | TGTGCCAGCAGCATGGGACAGGGGGGGACCCAGTACTTC
TRBJ1-5 | many | . | TRBV19 | CASTRRDTGSNQPQHF | TGTGCCAGTACCCGACGGGACACTGGTAGCAATCAGCCCCAGCATTTT
TRBJ2-7 | many | . | TRBV7-9 | CASSLGTLEQYF | TGTGCCAGCAGCTTAGGAACCCTCGAGCAGTACTTC
TRBJ2-7 | . | TRBD2 | TRBV10-3 | CAGSRAGGEQYF | TGTGCCGGCAGCCGGGCGGGGGGTGAGCAGTACTTC
TRBJ2-7 | . | TRBD2 | TRBV7-9 | CASGTSGSNEQYF | TGTGCCAGCGGGACTAGCGGGAGCAATGAGCAGTACTTC
TRBJ1-3 | . | . | TRBV19 | CASSIHDSSGNTIYF | TGTGCCAGTAGTATTCACGACAGCTCTGGAAACACCATATATTTT
TRBJ1-5 | many | . | TRBV12-3/TRBV12-4 | CASSFEGRGPNQPQHF | TGTGCCAGCAGTTTCGAGGGGCGCGGCCCTAATCAGCCCCAGCATTTT
TRBJ2-7 | . | TRBD1 | TRBV5-1 | CASSQGGSGEQYF | TGTGCCAGCAGCCAAGGGGGCTCGGGGGAGCAGTACTTC
TRBJ1-1 | few | TRBD1 | TRBV6-5 | CASSYSKTGERNTEAFF | TGTGCCAGCAGTTACTCAAAGACAGGGGAGCGGAACACTGAAGCTTTCTTT
TRBJ1-6 | . | . | TRBV7-9 | CASSLSGIDSPLHF | TGTGCCAGCAGCTTAAGCGGCATCGATTCACCCCTCCACTTT
TRBJ1-6 | many | . | TRBV12-3/TRBV12-4 | CASSLTTEYNSPLHF | TGTGCCAGCAGTTTAACGACGGAGTATAATTCACCCCTCCACTTT
TRBJ2-7 | . | . | TRBV18 | CASSPPVAHEQYF | TGTGCCAGCTCACCACCCGTGGCACACGAGCAGTACTTC
TRBJ2-5 | few | TRBD2 | TRBV6-2/TRBV6-3 | CASSQLAGGTYQETQYF | TGTGCCAGCAGCCAACTAGCGGGAGGGACGTACCAAGAGACCCAGTACTTC
TRBJ2-7 | . | . | TRBV19 | CASSRGPGTYEQYF | TGTGCCAGTAGTAGGGGACCGGGCACCTACGAGCAGTACTTC
TRBJ2-7 | . | . | TRBV6-1 | CASERQDGPYEQYF | TGTGCCAGCGAGAGACAGGACGGACCCTACGAGCAGTACTTC
TRBJ2-3 | . | TRBD2 | TRBV29-1 | CSVWGTSGSPTDTQYF | TGCAGCGTTTGGGGGACTAGCGGCTCCCCCACAGATACGCAGTATTTT
TRBJ1-1 | few | TRBD1 | TRBV7-9 | CASSLGSTGVNTEAFF | TGTGCCAGCAGCTTAGGTTCTACAGGGGTGAACACTGAAGCTTTCTTT
TRBJ1-1 | few | . | TRBV5-1 | CASSLVGKTEAFF | TGCGCCAGCAGCTTGGTGGGGAAGACTGAAGCTTTCTTT
TRBJ1-3 | many | . | TRBV15 | CATSRDKGPKGNTIYF | TGTGCCACCAGCAGAGATAAGGGGCCGAAAGGAAACACCATATATTTT
TRBJ1-2 | many | . | TRBV7-2 | CASSLARSYGYTF | TGTGCCAGCAGCTTAGCGCGCAGCTATGGCTACACCTTC
TRBJ1-5 | . | . | TRBV28 | CASSSVSGLQHF | TGTGCCAGCAGTTCCGTCTCAGGGCTCCAGCATTTT
TRBJ1-5 | . | . | TRBV19 | CASSMGSGQPQHF | TGTGCCAGTAGTATGGGATCTGGTCAGCCCCAGCATTTT
TRBJ1-2 | once | . | TRBV15 | CATARGHTTDNYGYTF | TGTGCCACCGCTCGGGGCCATACAACAGATAACTATGGCTACACCTTC
TRBJ2-1 | few | . | TRBV7-9 | CASSLRGRVTDNEQFF | TGTGCCAGCAGCTTGCGGGGAAGGGTCACCGACAATGAGCAGTTCTTC
TRBJ2-7 | . | . | TRBV6-5 | CASSYSAGGPAYEQYF | TGTGCCAGCAGTTACTCGGCCGGGGGGCCCGCCTACGAGCAGTACTTC
TRBJ2-3 | . | TRBD2 | TRBV10-1 | CASSPGLAGRTDTQYF | TGCGCCAGCAGTCCGGGACTAGCGGGACGCACAGATACGCAGTATTTT
TRBJ2-5 | few | . | TRBV6-5 | CASSPLEGRETQYF | TGTGCCAGCAGTCCCCTTGAGGGGCGAGAGACCCAGTACTTC
TRBJ1-2 | many | . | TRBV5-1 | CASSTAVFDYGYTF | TGCGCCAGCAGCACCGCGGTATTCGACTATGGCTACACCTTC
TRBJ1-5 | many | . | TRBV19 | CASKIPGDQPQHF | TGTGCCAGTAAGATTCCAGGAGATCAGCCCCAGCATTTT
TRBJ1-5 | many | . | TRBV10-3 | CAISKDGGYSNQPQHF | TGTGCCATCAGTAAAGACGGGGGATATAGCAATCAGCCCCAGCATTTT
TRBJ1-1 | many | TRBD1 | TRBV10-3 | CAITKGNRGAMNTEAFF | TGTGCCATCACTAAAGGGAACAGGGGAGCCATGAACACTGAAGCTTTCTTT
TRBJ1-1 | many | . | TRBV7-7 | CASSLALGSTEAFF | TGTGCTAGCAGCTTAGCGTTGGGGAGCACTGAAGCTTTCTTT
TRBJ1-1 | many | . | TRBV5-1 | CASRGRNTEAFF | TGCGCCAGCAGAGGTCGGAACACTGAAGCTTTCTTT
TRBJ2-2 | . | . | TRBV12-3/TRBV12-4 | CASGTDGNTGELFF | TGTGCCAGCGGAACCGACGGGAACACCGGGGAGCTGTTTTTT
TRBJ1-4 | many | . | TRBV20-1 | CSARDGGFIEKLFF | TGCAGTGCTAGAGACGGGGGGTTCATTGAAAAACTGTTTTTT
TRBJ1-5 | many | . | TRBV2 | CASREGQSNQPQHF | TGTGCCAGCAGGGAAGGACAAAGCAATCAGCCCCAGCATTTT
TRBJ1-6 | . | . | TRBV5-4 | CASSLVGGGGSPLHF | TGTGCCAGCAGCTTGGTCGGGGGAGGTGGATCACCCCTCCACTTT
TRBJ2-7 | few | . | TRBV9 | CASSVGGGEQYF | TGTGCCAGCAGCGTAGGTGGGGGGGAGCAGTACTTC
TRBJ2-5 | . | TRBD2 | TRBV10-3 | CAITLGLAGGSDTQYF | TGTGCCATCACCTTAGGACTAGCGGGAGGGTCAGATACGCAGTACTTC
TRBJ1-2 | . | . | TRBV10-3 | CAISTGLYGYTF | TGTGCCATCAGTACCGGGCTCTATGGCTACACCTTC
TRBJ1-4 | . | . | TRBV6-5 | CASSGRESIGGVEKLFF | TGTGCCAGCAGTGGCCGAGAGTCGATCGGAGGTGTTGAAAAACTGTTTTTT
TRBJ1-5 | few | TRBD1 | TRBV11-2 | CASSPGQVSNQPQHF | TGCGCCAGCAGCCCGGGACAGGTTAGCAATCAGCCCCAGCATTTT
TRBJ1-6 | few | . | TRBV6-5 | CASRPSNSPLHF | TGTGCCAGCAGGCCGAGTAATTCACCCCTCCACTTT
TRBJ2-5 | . | TRBD1 | TRBV20-1 | CSADRTGKEETQYF | TGCAGTGCGGATCGGACAGGAAAGGAAGAGACCCAGTACTTC
TRBJ2-1 | . | TRBD1 | TRBV14 | CASSLPQGRQFF | TGTGCCAGCAGCCTACCACAGGGGAGGCAGTTCTTC
TRBJ2-5 | few | . | TRBV27 | CASSFYPGPETQYF | TGTGCCAGCAGTTTCTATCCGGGTCCCGAGACCCAGTACTTC
TRBJ1-2 | few | TRBD1 | TRBV20-1 | CSANRDRADGYTF | TGCAGTGCTAACCGGGACAGGGCTGATGGCTACACCTTC
TRBJ2-7 | few | TRBD1 | TRBV4-1 | CASSQVDRAFYEQYF | TGCGCCAGCAGCCAAGTTGACAGGGCCTTTTACGAGCAGTACTTC